What follows is one T cell receptor beta chain and its context. Adults between roughly 18 and 89 years of age took part from 20 to 25 US areas. In the 2 weeks before study entry, exposed participants met a COVID-19 case, which was PCR-confirmed or clinician-diagnosed. Original methodology: By means of reference gene primer amplification, nucleated cell counts were estimated. Assay used: immunoSEQ multiplex PCR; TCRdb lists only in-frame clones, some missing. V and J calls and clone size are copied from that table; D and trimming were computed from the DNA. This table has about 140,000 clones, 80% to 85% appearing once. The data belong to a study of blood T cell repertoires in COVID-19. For the study at large: Both acute and convalescent COVID-19 samples were obtained from the United States, Italy and Spain.

The CDR3 runs 15 residues. Germline loops: CDR1 MNHEY, CDR2 SVGEGT. V gave up 3 bases and J gave up 5 bases; unmatched junction bases: 5. The sample taken for sequencing was PBMCs or T cells enriched from blood (not recorded which). The chain joins TRBV6-2 or TRBV6-3 to TRBJ2-3, with 10 positions matching TRBD2. This clonotype was sampled from a man between 70 and 80 years old who had been exposed to COVID-19. The CDR3 region is CASSYASGSLDTQYF. The CDR3 nucleotides read TGTGCCAGCAGTTATGCTAGCGGGAGCTTAGATACGCAGTATTTT.